Following are 20 T cell receptor beta chains from one sample sequenced in a study of T-cell memory formation after mild COVID-19. MiXCR was run by TCRdb on the 5' RACE reads, yielding one entry per CDR3 protein. This sample has fewer than 250,000 distinct CDR3 sequences, with 15% found just once. Sequenced input: PBMCs or a T cell subset sorted from them (not recorded which). These receptors came from an adult woman who had mild COVID-19 (a few samples of this study predate the infection). Cell type and time point are not known.

Here the CDR3 DNA reads TGTGCCAGCACCTTAGACAGCAGCACAGATACGCAGTATTTT. It codes for CASTLDSSTDTQYF. The chain combines TRBV3-1 with TRBJ2-3, with a possible D match to TRBD1 (5 bases). Germline assignment: CDR1 LGHDT and CDR2 YNNKEL (reference sequence). There are 14 residues in the CDR3. The V end was cut by 7 bases, the J end by 0 bases, with 11 bases between.

This clonotype has only a few counts. The rearrangement links TRBV12-3 or TRBV12-4 to TRBJ2-7, with 10 bases matching TRBD1. This CDR3 spans 13 amino acids. V lost 5 bases, J lost 7 bases, and 5 bases stayed unmatched. The CDR3 DNA reads TGTGCCAGCAGTCCGGGACAGGGGAAGGAGCAGTACTTC. This encodes CASSPGQGKEQYF.

This clonotype was counted a few times. The rearrangement links TRBV3-1 to TRBJ2-1, with 7 bases matching TRBD2. The trim removed 3 bases at V and 2 bases at J, leaving 7 bases unmatched. CDR1 is LGHDT, CDR2 YNNKEL, per germline (reference sequence). The CDR3 runs to 16 residues. CDR3 loop: CASSHAPGLTYNEQFF. DNA for the CDR3: TGTGCCAGCAGCCATGCGCCGGGACTAACCTACAATGAGCAGTTCTTC.

The V call is TRBV2, the J call TRBJ2-6; 7 bases line up with TRBD1. Trimming removed 4 bases from V and 17 bases from J; junction bases left unmatched: 2. CDR1 is SNHLY and CDR2 is FYNNEI in the germline V gene. The CDR3 is 10 amino acids. This chain's CDR3 is CASSVTGVTF. The CDR3 DNA is TGTGCCAGCAGTGTTACAGGGGTGACTTTC.

This clonotype has just a few counts. The chain uses TRBV6-4 and TRBJ2-1; maybe TRBD2 (6 bases). CDR1 and CDR2 (germline): MRHNA, SNTAGT. V lost 3 bases, J lost 2 bases, and 14 bases lay in between. The CDR3 is 16 amino acids. The CDR3: CASSDNRRTTYNEQFF. The CDR3 DNA sequence: TGTGCCAGCAGTGATAATAGGAGGACTACCTACAATGAGCAGTTCTTC.

The J gene is TRBJ1-6, the V gene TRBV7-9; 9 nucleotides agree with TRBD1. With 9 bases clipped from V and 7 bases from J, the junction kept 7 bases outside the gene matches. CDR3 length: 14 residues. The germline V gene encodes CDR1 SEHNR and CDR2 FQNEAQ (reference sequence). CDR3 sequence reads: CASRYRGRNSPLHF. The CDR3 bases are TGTGCCAGTAGGTACAGGGGGCGGAATTCACCCCTCCACTTT.

This clonotype was recorded a few times. The chain couples TRBV4-1 to TRBJ1-2, with 8 bases identical to TRBD1. The V and J ends lost 2 bases and 4 bases, in that order; junction bases with no gene match: 3. In germline, CDR1 is MGHRA, CDR2 YSYEKL. The CDR3 loop spans 14 amino acids. CDR3 bases: TGCGCCAGCAGCCAAACAGGGGGTCCCTATGGCTACACCTTC. Protein product: CASSQTGGPYGYTF.

The genes are TRBV12-3 or TRBV12-4 and TRBJ1-4; D perhaps matches TRBD1 (5 bases). The ends were cut back, 7 bases at V and 5 bases at J, with 14 bases in the middle. The CDR3 covers 14 residues. The CDR3 DNA sequence: TGTGCCAGCAATCCGGGACGCCTAAATGAAAAACTGTTTTTT. Its protein product is CASNPGRLNEKLFF.

This clonotype was observed a handful of times. A much more abundant neighbour one base away suggests this may be a read error. The gene calls are TRBV12-3 or TRBV12-4 and TRBJ2-3; no clear D. The V end lost 5 bases, the J end lost 2 bases, and 2 bases lay between the germline ends. The CDR3 extends over 11 amino acids. CDR3 nucleotides: TGTGCCAGCAGTATCACAGATACGCAGTATTTT. This translates into CASSITDTQYF.

The chain joins TRBV24-1 to TRBJ2-1, with 7 bases fitting TRBD1. This CDR3 has 15 amino acids. V shed 4 bases and J 2 bases; nucleotides not matched to a gene: 4. The germline V gene encodes CDR1 KGHDR and CDR2 SFDVKD. As DNA, the CDR3 is TGTGCCACCAGTGACCAGGGACAGACCTACAATGAGCAGTTCTTC. Translated, it gives CATSDQGQTYNEQFF.

This clonotype was picked up a small number of times. This sequence joins TRBV4-1 and TRBJ1-4, with 7 nucleotides matching TRBD1. The CDR3 runs 21 residues. CDR1 and CDR2 from the germline V gene are MGHRA and YSYEKL. V shed 4 bases and J 2 bases; nucleotides not matched to a gene: 22. The CDR3 here is CASSPLGLRQGRGRTNEKLFF. The CDR3 region has the DNA TGCGCCAGCAGCCCGTTGGGTCTAAGACAGGGACGAGGACGCACTAATGAAAAACTGTTTTTT.

The CDR3 protein is CASSFKQWTTEAFF. The CDR3 region has the DNA TGTGCCAGCAGCTTTAAACAGTGGACCACTGAAGCTTTCTTT. The rearrangement joins TRBV13 to TRBJ1-1; D gene unclear. Per the germline V gene, CDR1 is PRHDT and CDR2 is FYEKMQ (reference sequence). The CDR3 is made up of 14 amino acids. The ends were cut back, 3 bases at V and 4 bases at J, with 12 bases in the middle.

J is TRBJ1-2 and V is TRBV5-6, with TRBD1 identical over 7 bases. Trimming cost V 5 bases and J 2 bases; bases outside gene matches: 6. The germline gives CDR1 SGHDT, CDR2 YYEEEE. The CDR3 has 14 residues. CDR3 in DNA: TGTGCCAGCAGACCCCTGACAGGGAACTATGGCTACACCTTC. Residues: CASRPLTGNYGYTF.

The chain employs TRBV18 and TRBJ2-7; D is possibly TRBD1 (5 bases). Germline-derived CDR1 and CDR2 are KGHSH and LQKENI. This CDR3 comprises 14 residues. V was shortened by 5 bases and J by 1 base, with 12 bases between the two germline ends. The CDR3 protein is CASSSGLLSYEQYF. The DNA of the CDR3 is TGTGCCAGCTCATCAGGGCTGTTGTCCTACGAGCAGTACTTC. Filled out from reference TRBV18 and TRBJ2-7, the complete variable domain reads NAGVMQNPRHLVRRRGQEARLRCSPMKGHSHVYWYRQLPEEGLKFMVYLQKENIIDESGMPKERFSAEFPKEGPSILRIQQVVRGDSAAYFCASSSGLLSYEQYFGPGTRLTVT.

On this clonotype: A much larger clone differs from this one at a single base, so this may be a read error. The V gene is TRBV2, the J gene TRBJ2-1; D gene uncertain. The CDR3 has 11 residues. Germline V gives CDR1 SNHLY, CDR2 FYNNEI. The V end lost 6 bases, the J end lost 3 bases, and 3 bases lay between the germline ends. The CDR3 region has the DNA TGTGCCAGCAGAAACTACAATGAGCAGTTCTTC. The encoded protein is CASRNYNEQFF.

J is TRBJ2-2 and V is TRBV7-6, with 7 bases matching TRBD2. J gave up 0 bases and V 0 bases, and 1 base lay outside the gene matches. This CDR3 is built from 16 residues. From germline, CDR1 is SGHVS and CDR2 FNYEAQ. This CDR3 is CASSLAGGANTGELFF. The CDR3 nucleotides read TGTGCCAGCAGCTTAGCGGGAGGGGCGAACACCGGGGAGCTGTTTTTT.

V is TRBV5-5 and J is TRBJ2-7, with 8 positions matching TRBD2. CDR1 SGHKS and CDR2 YYEKEE come from the germline V gene (reference sequence). The V gene end was trimmed by 1 base and the J gene end by 6 bases; junction bases not matched to a gene: 6. The CDR3 loop spans 14 amino acids. The CDR3 reads CASSLTGTSGEQYF. CDR3 nucleotide sequence: TGTGCCAGCAGCTTGACCGGGACTAGTGGCGAGCAGTACTTC.

This clonotype was seen repeatedly, ten times or more. The chain is built from TRBV6-1 and TRBJ1-1; a possible D gene is TRBD1 (5 bases). The CDR3 loop spans 13 amino acids. Trimming removed 1 base at V and 7 bases at J, with 10 bases between. From germline, CDR1 is MNHNS and CDR2 SASEGT. Written as DNA, the CDR3 is TGTGCCAGCAGTGAAGTTAACAGGAATGAAGCTTTCTTT. Translated: CASSEVNRNEAFF.

This clonotype was observed a handful of times. The chain joins TRBV7-2 to TRBJ2-5, with D hard to call. Germline values: CDR1 SGHTA, CDR2 FQGNSA. Trimming removed 4 bases at V and 5 bases at J, with 8 bases between. CDR3 length equals 12 residues. In DNA form, the CDR3 reads TGTGCCAGCAGCTCTTCTATGGAGACCCAGTACTTC. Protein product: CASSSSMETQYF.

V gene TRBV6-2 or TRBV6-3 combines with J gene TRBJ2-1; no clear D gene. The germline V gene encodes CDR1 MNHEY and CDR2 SVGEGT. The CDR3 is 13 amino acids. The V end was cut by 0 bases, the J end by 5 bases, with 5 bases between. This CDR3 is CASSYSAHNEQFF. For the CDR3, the DNA is TGTGCCAGCAGTTACTCCGCCCACAATGAGCAGTTCTTC.